The 18 T cell receptor beta chains in this list originate from one sample, sequenced in a study of blood T cell repertoires in COVID-19. Only in-frame clones appear in the TCRdb table, and some are missing; sequencing was by immunoSEQ multiplex PCR. The sample contains 65,000 to 90,000 clones, around 87% of which appear only once. The sample comprised peripheral blood. These receptors all come from a woman under 30 with acute or convalescent COVID-19.

As for this clone: At one end, the junction sequence differs from germline, possibly due to a read error. V and J are TRBV6-5 and TRBJ2-7; 8 positions match TRBD2. CDR3 length: 13 amino acids. Germline V lookup: CDR1 MNHEY, CDR2 SVGAGI. Written as DNA, the CDR3 is TGTGCCAGCAGAAGCGGGAGCTCCTCCGAGCAGTACTTC. Protein: CASRSGSSSEQYF.

The chain carries TRBV19 and TRBJ2-1; D is perhaps TRBD2 (6 bases). CDR1 and CDR2 from the germline V gene are LNHDA and SQIVND (reference sequence). With 5 bases removed from V and 2 bases from J, the gap between germline ends came to 7 bases. CDR3 size: 13 residues. As DNA, the CDR3 is TGTGCCAGTAGTCGGGGGACCTACAATGAGCAGTTCTTC. Translating gives CASSRGTYNEQFF.

The chain combines TRBV20-1 with TRBJ2-1; no reliable D call. V was clipped by 3 bases and J by 0 bases, with 15 bases between them. CDR3 length: 16 residues. CDR1 is DFQATT, CDR2 SNEGSKA, per germline (reference sequence). The CDR3 nucleotides read TGCAGTGCTAGTCCGCGCGGAAAGAGCTCCTACAATGAGCAGTTCTTC. Residues: CSASPRGKSSYNEQFF.

The chain combines TRBV7-2 with TRBJ1-5; 9 bases agree with TRBD1. Germline V gene data show CDR1 as SGHTA and CDR2 as FQGNSA. CDR3 length equals 14 residues. V gave up 5 bases and J gave up 6 bases; unmatched junction bases: 5. The CDR3 region has the DNA TGTGCCAGCAGCCCGGGACAGGGCGGTCAGCCCCAGCATTTT. Amino acids: CASSPGQGGQPQHF. The full variable domain, rest sourced from reference TRBV7-2 and TRBJ1-5, is GAGVSQSPSNKVTEKGKDVELRCDPISGHTALYWYRQSLGQGLEFLIYFQGNSAPDKSGLPSDRFSAERTGGSVSTLTIQRTQQEDSAVYLCASSPGQGGQPQHFGDGTRLSIL.

The chain carries TRBV28 and TRBJ2-2, with D maybe TRBD1 (5 bases). The CDR3 spans 14 residues. V shed 7 bases and J shed 0 bases, with 9 bases lying between them. CDR1 MDHEN and CDR2 SYDVKM come from the germline V gene. The CDR3 DNA reads as TGTGCCAGCAAGGAGACAGCGAACACCGGGGAGCTGTTTTTT. Translation gives CASKETANTGELFF.

The chain carries TRBV5-8 and TRBJ1-4; TRBD1 might be the D (5 bases). Trimming removed 3 bases at V and 10 bases at J, with 16 bases between. This CDR3 region has 14 residues. Germline values: CDR1 SGHTS, CDR2 YDEGEE. The CDR3 reads CASSYRRGSGKLFF. CDR3 DNA sequence: TGTGCCAGCAGCTATCGACGGGGGTCAGGAAAACTGTTTTTT.

The chain links TRBV15 to TRBJ2-7, with D perhaps TRBD2 (5 bases). This CDR3 is built from 13 residues. Germline V gives CDR1 LNHNV, CDR2 YYDKDF (reference sequence). The ends were cut back, 0 bases at V and 6 bases at J, with 9 bases in the middle. DNA of the CDR3: TGTGCCACCAGCAGAGATACTAGGGCCGAGCAGTACTTC. As protein: CATSRDTRAEQYF.

The sample holds one count of this clone. The chain links TRBV4-1 to TRBJ2-1, with TRBD2 matching over 13 bases. CDR3 length equals 16 residues. Trimming at V came to 2 bases and at J to 7 bases, leaving 5 bases not matched to a gene. Germline V lookup: CDR1 MGHRA, CDR2 YSYEKL. In DNA, the CDR3 is TGCGCCAGCAGCCAACAGGGACTAGCGGGGTCAAATGAGCAGTTCTTC. Amino acids: CASSQQGLAGSNEQFF.

This chain uses TRBV2 with TRBJ1-5; D unresolved. This CDR3 region has 14 residues. Germline-derived CDR1 and CDR2 are SNHLY and FYNNEI. V gave up 3 bases and J gave up 0 bases, with 6 bases separating them. The CDR3 sequence is CASSETYSNQPQHF. DNA for the CDR3: TGTGCCAGCAGTGAGACTTATAGCAATCAGCCCCAGCATTTT.

In its sample, this clone was seen once. V gene TRBV6-5 combines with J gene TRBJ1-1; 8 bases map to TRBD1. The CDR3 contains 12 residues. Germline V CDR1 and CDR2: MNHEY, SVGAGI. V shed 2 bases, J shed 8 bases, and the junction held 1 base outside the gene matches. The CDR3 here is CASSYQGAEAFF. Written as DNA, the CDR3 is TGTGCCAGCAGTTACCAGGGGGCAGAAGCTTTCTTT.

The chain has TRBV10-3 and TRBJ1-3; weak D call: TRBD1 (5 bases). In germline, CDR1 is ENHRY, CDR2 SYGVKD. Between the trimmed V and J ends, which lost 6 bases and 3 bases, there was a span of 12 bases. The CDR3 contains 14 residues. The CDR3 region is CAIRARDFGNTIYF. CDR3 DNA: TGTGCCATCAGGGCCCGGGACTTTGGAAACACCATATATTTT.

The rearrangement joins TRBV11-2 to TRBJ2-1; D remains unclear. In germline, CDR1 is SGHAT, CDR2 FQNNGV. The CDR3 spans 14 residues. Trimming shortened V by 5 bases and J by 4 bases, and 12 bases separated the two germline ends. The CDR3 loop is CASSRLSLYNEQFF. CDR3 nucleotides: TGTGCCAGCAGCCGACTTTCCCTATACAATGAGCAGTTCTTC.

This chain connects TRBV6-6 to TRBJ2-3; the D is unclear. Germline V gives CDR1 MNHNY, CDR2 SVGAGI (reference sequence). V was shortened by 2 bases and J by 6 bases, with 6 bases between the two germline ends. This CDR3 spans 12 amino acids. The DNA of the CDR3 is TGTGCCAGCAGTTACGGGCCGGATACGCAGTATTTT. Translation gives CASSYGPDTQYF.

The chain couples TRBV28 to TRBJ2-1, with TRBD2 identical over 8 bases. CDR1 is MDHEN, CDR2 SYDVKM, per germline. With V trimmed by 1 base and J by 3 bases, 11 bases remained unmatched. The CDR3 consists of 18 residues. CDR3 residues: CASSLYWPGAGGYNEQFF. CDR3 nucleotide sequence: TGTGCCAGCAGTTTATACTGGCCTGGGGCGGGGGGCTACAATGAGCAGTTCTTC.

J is TRBJ1-6 and V is TRBV11-2; 8 nucleotides match TRBD1. Trimming removed 3 bases from V and 7 bases from J; junction bases left unmatched: 11. Germline lookup yields CDR1 SGHAT and CDR2 FQNNGV. CDR3 length: 17 residues. The CDR3 bases are TGTGCCAGCAGCTTGATCGTCGGTCGGACAGGGAATTCACCCCTCCACTTT. Its protein is CASSLIVGRTGNSPLHF.

The genes are TRBV6-2 or TRBV6-3 and TRBJ1-5; TRBD1 matches 7 bases. Germline CDR1 MNHEY, CDR2 SVGEGT. V lost 6 bases, J lost 1 base, and 6 bases stayed unmatched. This CDR3 is 15 amino acids long. The CDR3 spells CASSVTGRSNQPQHF. CDR3 coding DNA: TGTGCCAGCAGCGTGACAGGGAGAAGCAATCAGCCCCAGCATTTT.

The chain couples TRBV19 to TRBJ2-7, with D maybe TRBD2 (5 bases). CDR1 and CDR2 (germline): LNHDA, SQIVND (reference sequence). V was pared by 3 bases and J by 6 bases, with 18 bases between. The CDR3 runs to 15 residues. CDR3 region: CASSIGASSRGEQYF. The CDR3 nucleotides read TGTGCCAGTAGTATTGGAGCTAGCTCCCGGGGCGAGCAGTACTTC.

The V call is TRBV2, the J call TRBJ2-7; TRBD2 matches 8 bases. This CDR3 has 14 residues. Trimming at V came to 7 bases and at J to 6 bases, leaving 11 bases not matched to a gene. Germline V gene sequence: CDR1 SNHLY, CDR2 FYNNEI. The CDR3 bases are TGTGCCAGCATCTCCCGGGAGGGACGGGCCGAGCAGTACTTC. Amino acids: CASISREGRAEQYF.